The sequence of this T cell receptor (beta chain) was determined in a study of vaccination and CD4 T cells after COVID-19. Study-wide background: Stimuli were overlapping spike peptide pools of SARS-CoV-2 and three common cold coronaviruses (HCoV-NL63, HCoV-OC43, HCoV-229E). Whole-study results and caveats: Median SARS-CoV-2-reactive clonotype numbers rose nonsignificantly, about 20 to 38.

The ends were cut back, 1 base at V and 5 bases at J, with 9 bases in the middle. The CDR3 runs to 12 residues. Germline V gene data show CDR1 as DFQATT and CDR2 as SNEGSKA (reference sequence). Treatment reported: roughly ten-day PBMC culture with coronavirus spike peptide pools or control peptides (ViraFEST assay). About this clonotype: Its antigen is currently unknown.

Cultured CD4+ T cells had their DNA profiled by the Oncomine TCR Beta short-read assay. MiXCR was run by TCRdb on the PCR reads, yielding one entry per CDR3 protein. Counted here are 13,000 or so distinct CDR3 sequences, roughly two fifths occurring once; the ten biggest clones make up over 7.5%. This sample comprised CD4+ T cells from blood, cultured in vitro, obtained after SARS-CoV-2 vaccination. The chain recombines TRBV20-1 with TRBJ2-7; D unresolved. The sequence was obtained from a human donor who had recovered from COVID-19. In DNA, the CDR3 is TGCAGTGCTAGAGCCGATGGCCACGAGCAGTACTTC. Residues: CSARADGHEQYF.